This section outlines one T cell receptor (beta chain) sequence together with its context. Its target is unknown. The sample belongs to a study of T cell responses to AZD1222 COVID-19 vaccine. Study-level findings and limits: There were repertoire samples only from the period after the peak T cell response.

Repertoires were generated with immunoSEQ multiplex PCR, while TCRdb's copy carries only in-frame clones and drops some. The sample includes roughly 130,000 clones, approximately 83% of them seen just once. The clonotype originates from an adult in good health. This sample comprised peripheral blood, obtained on day 0 of AZD1222 vaccination.

CDR3 amino acids: CASSETGASGEKLFF. The CDR3 nucleotides read TGTGCCAGTAGTGAAACAGGGGCCTCGGGAGAAAAACTGTTTTTT. The chain is built from TRBV19 and TRBJ1-4; 7 bases map to TRBD1. J gave up 8 bases and V 5 bases, and 11 bases lay outside the gene matches. The V gene's germline CDR1 is LNHDA and CDR2 SQIVND (reference sequence). The CDR3 is made up of 15 amino acids.